Listed here are 17 T cell receptor beta chains from one sample, sequenced in a study of T cell responses to AZD1222 COVID-19 vaccine. Sequencing was performed with immunoSEQ multiplex PCR; in TCRdb, only in-frame clones are kept and a portion is missing. Of roughly 120,000 clones listed, roughly 80% were seen once; the top ten hold about 9.7%. Sequenced here: peripheral blood, sampled on day 0 of AZD1222 vaccination. All receptors come from an adult in good health.

V is TRBV28 and J is TRBJ2-4; D perhaps matches TRBD1 (5 bases). The CDR3 runs 12 residues. The V gene lost 6 bases and the J gene lost 11 bases, with 14 bases spanning the gap. Germline assignment: CDR1 MDHEN and CDR2 SYDVKM. This chain's CDR3 is CASRSQDWVQYF. DNA of the CDR3: TGTGCCAGCAGGTCACAGGATTGGGTTCAGTACTTC.

This clone was detected a few times. The chain links TRBV2 to TRBJ2-7; either TRBD1 or TRBD2 may supply D (5 bases each). The CDR3 is 12 amino acids. Germline values: CDR1 SNHLY, CDR2 FYNNEI. Trimming removed 4 bases from V and 4 bases from J, with 8 bases in between. CDR3 sequence: CASSVEGYEQYF. DNA for the CDR3: TGTGCCAGCAGTGTAGAGGGGTACGAGCAGTACTTC.

The chain employs TRBV11-2 and TRBJ1-1; D is ambiguous. The germline gives CDR1 SGHAT, CDR2 FQNNGV. The CDR3 sequence is 15 residues long. Trimming left V 1 base short and J 1 base short, with 10 bases between. CDR3 coding DNA: TGTGCCAGCAGCTTAGTCCATGGTGGGAACACTGAAGCTTTCTTT. Translated: CASSLVHGGNTEAFF.

The chain is built from TRBV28 and TRBJ1-3, with D tentatively TRBD1 (5 bases). Germline loops: CDR1 MDHEN, CDR2 SYDVKM. Trimming removed 6 bases at V and 4 bases at J, with 16 bases between. CDR3 size: 15 residues. The CDR3: CASRSGTAAGNTIYF. In DNA, the CDR3 is TGTGCCAGCAGATCCGGGACCGCTGCGGGAAACACCATATATTTT.

The V and J genes are TRBV20-1 and TRBJ1-6; maybe TRBD1 (6 bases). This CDR3 region has 13 residues. CDR1 and CDR2 (germline): DFQATT, SNEGSKA (reference sequence). The ends were cut back, 3 bases at V and 6 bases at J, with 9 bases in the middle. For the CDR3, the DNA is TGCAGTGCTAGTCGAGGGGGTAATTCACCCCTCCACTTT. Amino acid sequence: CSASRGGNSPLHF.

The chain is built from TRBV9 and TRBJ2-5; D may be TRBD1 (6 bases). The CDR3 length is 15 residues. The V end was cut by 4 bases, the J end by 4 bases, with 17 bases between. Looked up from germline, CDR1 is SGDLS and CDR2 is YYNGEE. CDR3 region: CASSIQGSLGETQYF. The CDR3 DNA is TGTGCCAGCAGCATACAGGGTAGTTTGGGAGAGACCCAGTACTTC.

Comments on this clone: Other DNA sequences in the sample encode the same CDR3. V and J are TRBV28 and TRBJ1-2; D unclear. Germline V gene sequence: CDR1 MDHEN, CDR2 SYDVKM. V lost 4 bases, J lost 5 bases, and 8 bases lay in between. CDR3 length: 12 amino acids. In DNA form, the CDR3 reads TGTGCCAGCAGTTCCCAGCGATATGGCTACACCTTC. It specifies CASSSQRYGYTF.

This sequence joins TRBV28 and TRBJ2-1; 8 positions match TRBD2. Losses at the gene ends were 3 bases for V and 6 bases for J; bases not matched to a gene: 7. The germline gives CDR1 MDHEN, CDR2 SYDVKM. The CDR3 has 15 amino acids. CDR3 nucleotide sequence: TGTGCCAGCAGTTTTGGAAAGCGGGGGCTCAATGAGCAGTTCTTC. It encodes CASSFGKRGLNEQFF.

This chain connects TRBV11-1 to TRBJ2-4; 10 nucleotides align to TRBD1. CDR1 is SGHAT and CDR2 is FQDESV in the germline V gene (reference sequence). With 6 bases clipped from V and 8 bases from J, the junction kept 4 bases outside the gene matches. The CDR3 is 13 amino acids. The CDR3 spells CASRLGQGDIQYF. CDR3 nucleotides: TGTGCCAGCAGGCTTGGACAGGGGGACATTCAGTACTTC. Looking up the rest from reference TRBV11-1 and TRBJ2-4 gives the full variable domain: EAEVAQSPRYKITEKSQAVAFWCDPISGHATLYWYRQILGQGPELLVQFQDESVVDDSQLPKDRFSAERLKGVDSTLKIQPAELGDSAMYLCASRLGQGDIQYFGAGTRLSVL.

This chain uses TRBV10-3 with TRBJ1-2, with 7 bases fitting TRBD1. CDR3 size: 13 residues. V shed 6 bases, J shed 6 bases, and the junction held 7 bases outside the gene matches. The V gene's germline CDR1 is ENHRY and CDR2 SYGVKD. CDR3 sequence (DNA): TGTGCCATCAGCGAGACAGGGATCCATGGCTACACCTTC. Encoded protein: CAISETGIHGYTF.

This sequence joins TRBV27 and TRBJ2-5; 11 bases fit TRBD1. Per germline, CDR1 MNHEY and CDR2 SMNVEV (reference sequence). This CDR3 region has 14 residues. The J segment lost 6 bases and the V segment lost 7 bases, leaving 7 bases of the junction unmatched. CDR3 nucleotide sequence: TGTGCCAGCACCGCGGGACAGGGGGGGAAGACCCAGTACTTC. Its protein is CASTAGQGGKTQYF.

V is TRBV29-1 and J is TRBJ1-2; D ambiguous. Germline values: CDR1 SQVTM, CDR2 ANQGSEA. This CDR3 comprises 16 residues. Trimming took 4 bases from V and 0 from J, leaving 18 bases between them. This CDR3 is CSVVPGRAPTNYGYTF. The CDR3 nucleotides read TGCAGCGTTGTACCCGGGAGGGCCCCTACTAACTATGGCTACACCTTC.

The chain employs TRBV18 and TRBJ2-2; D is ambiguous. Germline V CDR1 and CDR2: KGHSH, LQKENI. The V end lost 3 bases, the J end lost 5 bases, and 10 bases lay between the germline ends. This CDR3 is built from 14 residues. CDR3 in amino acids: CASSPASRTGELFF. CDR3 sequence (DNA): TGTGCCAGCTCACCGGCCAGTCGTACCGGGGAGCTGTTTTTT.

The chain links TRBV25-1 to TRBJ2-5; perhaps TRBD2 as D (6 bases). Germline V CDR1 and CDR2: MGHDK, SYGVNS. This CDR3 is built from 17 residues. Trimming pared 2 bases from V and 5 bases from J, leaving 21 bases between. CDR3 region: CASSEGRVGSSSETQYF. As DNA, the CDR3 is TGTGCCAGCAGTGAAGGGCGGGTCGGGAGTAGTTCCGAGACCCAGTACTTC.

The V call is TRBV6-1, the J call TRBJ2-7; 7 nucleotides align to TRBD2. The V gene's germline CDR1 is MNHNS and CDR2 SASEGT. Trimming removed 0 bases from V and 0 bases from J; junction bases left unmatched: 2. CDR3 length equals 15 residues. CDR3 bases: TGTGCCAGCAGTGAAGCGGGAGGGCGCTCCTACGAGCAGTACTTC. It codes for CASSEAGGRSYEQYF.

The V and J genes are TRBV2 and TRBJ2-5, with 8 bases identical to TRBD1. CDR1 and CDR2 (germline): SNHLY, FYNNEI. There are 14 residues in the CDR3. V lost 8 bases and J lost 2; bases outside the gene matches: 7. CDR3 DNA sequence: TGTGCCAGCTACCGGGACAGGCTACAAGAGACCCAGTACTTC. This translates into CASYRDRLQETQYF.

The chain links TRBV12-3 or TRBV12-4 to TRBJ1-2; D remains ambiguous. V lost 1 base, J lost 8 bases, and 8 bases lay in between. The CDR3 consists of 12 residues. CDR3 sequence: CASSLGPWGYTF. The CDR3 bases are TGTGCCAGCAGTTTAGGCCCCTGGGGCTACACCTTC.